The clone carrying this TCR beta chain was seen only a few times. Its antigen is not identified. CDR1 is DFQATT and CDR2 is SNEGSKA in the germline V gene (reference sequence). After removal of 6 bases from V and 6 bases from J, the junction contained 16 bases not matched to a gene. This CDR3 region has 15 residues. Study-level results: Tumor Tregs overlapped most with tumor, then blood, naive CD4+ cells.

One entry per CDR3 protein, called by TCRdb with MiXCR from the 5' RACE reads. The table records about 41,000 distinct CDR3 sequences, just under 30% of them present only once. The sequencing sample was made of memory CD4+ T cells sorted from a lymph node. As for subset: memory CD4+ T cells, CD4+CD45RO+CD25-. The receptor's source is a female donor with breast cancer. The chain links TRBV20-1 to TRBJ1-2, with 7 positions matching TRBD1. CDR3 sequence: CSADPRDSEYDGYTF. The CDR3 DNA follows: TGCAGTGCCGACCCCCGGGACAGTGAATATGATGGCTACACCTTC.